Following are 22 T cell receptor beta chains from one sample sequenced in a study of blood T cell repertoires in COVID-19. Using immunoSEQ multiplex PCR, the repertoire was profiled, and TCRdb retains in-frame clones only, with some absent. Altogether some 180,000 clones are present, roughly 85% being singletons, with the ten largest covering just under 8.5%. Sequences were obtained from peripheral blood. These receptors were collected from a woman aged 55-70 years with acute or convalescent COVID-19.

The chain is built from TRBV4-2 and TRBJ2-1; 9 bases line up with TRBD2. Per germline, CDR1 LGHNA and CDR2 YNFKEQ. The CDR3 totals 14 residues. V was pared by 3 bases and J by 7 bases, with 4 bases of the junction left unmatched. In nucleotides, the CDR3 is TGTGCCAGCAGCCAGGCGGGAGGGAGGAATGAGCAGTTCTTC. Encoded protein: CASSQAGGRNEQFF.

The chain employs TRBV5-1 and TRBJ2-6, with D possibly TRBD1 on 5 matching bases. V lost 7 bases, J lost 0 bases, and 8 bases lay in between. In germline, CDR1 is SGHRS, CDR2 YFSETQ. This CDR3 has 14 residues. Here the CDR3 reads CASFDSSGANVLTF. In DNA, the CDR3 is TGCGCCAGCTTCGACAGCTCTGGGGCCAACGTCCTGACTTTC.

The chain recombines TRBV30 with TRBJ2-6, with D uncertain. The CDR3 has 14 amino acids. V lost 0 bases and J 0 bases, leaving 3 bases between the germline ends. Germline CDR1 and CDR2: GTSNPN and SVGIG (reference sequence). The CDR3 DNA follows: TGTGCCTGGAGTGTTCACTCTGGGGCCAACGTCCTGACTTTC. It encodes CAWSVHSGANVLTF.

The V gene is TRBV9, the J gene TRBJ1-1, with D maybe TRBD1 (5 bases). CDR3 size: 14 residues. Between the trimmed V and J ends, which lost 0 bases and 4 bases, there was a span of 10 bases. Germline CDR1 reads SGDLS; CDR2 reads YYNGEE. The CDR3 DNA sequence: TGTGCCAGCAGCGTAGAGCAGGGAACCACTGAAGCTTTCTTT. Amino acids: CASSVEQGTTEAFF.

This sequence joins TRBV9 and TRBJ2-3, with 9 bases identical to TRBD2. The CDR3 runs 16 residues. Germline trimming cut 4 bases from V and 3 bases from J; bases unmatched to any gene: 9. Germline CDR1 and CDR2: SGDLS and YYNGEE. The DNA for the CDR3 is TGTGCCAGCAGCCTGGAGGCGGGAGGGGAAACAGATACGCAGTATTTT. Translated, it gives CASSLEAGGETDTQYF.

V usage is TRBV15 and J usage is TRBJ1-5; possible D gene TRBD1, 5 bases. The CDR3 consists of 16 residues. V was trimmed by 2 bases and J by 3 bases, leaving 14 bases between them. Germline V gene lookup returns CDR1 LNHNV and CDR2 YYDKDF (reference sequence). The CDR3 bases are TGTGCCACCAGCAGAACTAACGACAGAACCAATCAGCCCCAGCATTTT. This sequence encodes CATSRTNDRTNQPQHF.

The genes are TRBV20-1 and TRBJ2-3, with TRBD1 as a possible D gene (6 bases). V was shortened by 3 bases and J by 3 bases, with 13 bases between the two germline ends. CDR3 length equals 14 residues. CDR1 and CDR2 (germline): DFQATT, SNEGSKA (reference sequence). In DNA, the CDR3 is TGCAGTGCTAGTTTGGGGGCCACAACAGATACGCAGTATTTT. It codes for CSASLGATTDTQYF.

The rearrangement links TRBV9 to TRBJ2-1; 7 bases agree with TRBD1. The length of the CDR3 is 15 residues. The V and J ends lost 4 bases and 4 bases, in that order; junction bases with no gene match: 8. CDR1 and CDR2 from the germline V gene are SGDLS and YYNGEE. The CDR3 reads CASSPWGQSYNEQFF. DNA for the CDR3: TGTGCCAGCAGCCCCTGGGGACAGTCTTACAATGAGCAGTTCTTC.

The table lists this clone with many counts. The chain combines TRBV28 with TRBJ1-2; 9 positions agree with TRBD1. In germline, CDR1 is MDHEN, CDR2 SYDVKM. The CDR3 runs to 15 residues. The V segment lost 5 bases and the J segment 2 bases; nucleotides outside the gene matches: 6. This CDR3 is CASSRPGTGNYGYTF. CDR3 DNA sequence: TGTGCCAGCAGTCGTCCCGGGACAGGGAACTATGGCTACACCTTC.

This chain links TRBV19 with TRBJ2-2; TRBD1 matches at 8 bases. The germline V gene has CDR1 LNHDA and CDR2 SQIVND (reference sequence). The V gene end was trimmed by 4 bases and the J gene end by 6 bases; junction bases not matched to a gene: 10. This CDR3 comprises 16 residues. The CDR3 sequence: CASSSPGQVYAGELFF. CDR3 DNA: TGTGCCAGTAGTAGCCCGGGACAGGTCTACGCCGGGGAGCTGTTTTTT.

The chain links TRBV19 to TRBJ1-6, with D possibly matching TRBD1 (6 bases). The CDR3 loop spans 16 amino acids. Germline assignment: CDR1 LNHDA and CDR2 SQIVND (reference sequence). With 6 bases removed from V and 3 bases from J, the gap between germline ends came to 15 bases. CDR3 in amino acids: CASSSGQSYYNSPLHF. The DNA for the CDR3 is TGTGCCAGTAGCTCCGGACAGTCCTACTATAATTCACCCCTCCACTTT.

This clone was observed a single time. The chain is built from TRBV19 and TRBJ1-6; D is unresolved. The CDR3 loop spans 18 amino acids. The germline V gene has CDR1 LNHDA and CDR2 SQIVND (reference sequence). Trimming pared 6 bases from V and 3 bases from J, leaving 21 bases between. CDR3 residues: CASSGGRSLGVYNSPLHF. The DNA of the CDR3 is TGTGCCAGTAGCGGTGGACGGAGTCTGGGAGTCTATAATTCACCCCTCCACTTT.

The rearrangement links TRBV5-8 to TRBJ1-1, with 7 nucleotides matching TRBD1. The V and J ends lost 0 bases and 1 base, in that order; junction bases with no gene match: 3. CDR1 SGHTS and CDR2 YDEGEE come from the germline V gene. This CDR3 contains 15 residues. CDR3 protein: CASSLVEGANTEAFF. The CDR3 DNA reads as TGTGCCAGCAGCTTGGTCGAGGGGGCGAACACTGAAGCTTTCTTT.

V is TRBV7-9 and J is TRBJ2-7, with D perhaps matching TRBD2 (5 bases). Looked up from germline, CDR1 is SEHNR and CDR2 is FQNEAQ (reference sequence). The V gene lost 3 bases and the J gene lost 7 bases, with 10 bases spanning the gap. The CDR3 runs 12 residues. The CDR3 protein is CASSFGPGEQYV. CDR3 sequence (DNA): TGTGCCAGCAGCTTCGGCCCGGGGGAGCAGTACGTC.

J is TRBJ2-2 and V is TRBV3-1 (or the pseudogene TRBV3-2), with 7 bases fitting TRBD2. CDR1 and CDR2 (germline): LGHDT, YNNKEL (reference sequence). Losses at the gene ends were 3 bases for V and 8 bases for J; bases not matched to a gene: 9. This CDR3 region has 15 residues. The chain's CDR3 is CASSHSIWREGELFF. DNA for the CDR3: TGTGCCAGCAGCCACTCTATCTGGCGGGAGGGGGAGCTGTTTTTT.

This chain connects TRBV3-1 (or the pseudogene TRBV3-2) to TRBJ2-5; tentative D call: TRBD1 (5 bases). This CDR3 contains 15 residues. V was shortened by 1 base and J by 0 bases, with 9 bases between the two germline ends. The germline gives CDR1 LGHDT, CDR2 YNNKEL (reference sequence). The CDR3 is CASSQVPGNQETQYF. CDR3 bases: TGTGCCAGCAGCCAAGTTCCAGGGAACCAAGAGACCCAGTACTTC.

In regard to this clone: It is likely a read error, because the conserved phenylalanine at the end of the CDR3 is missing. The chain joins TRBV5-1 to TRBJ1-1, with 8 bases fitting TRBD1. The V and J ends lost 4 bases and 2 bases, in that order; junction bases with no gene match: 4. Germline CDR1 is SGHRS and CDR2 is YFSETQ. The CDR3 runs to 14 residues. The CDR3 here is CASSGGTGNTEAFL. In nucleotides, the CDR3 is TGCGCCAGCAGCGGTGGGACAGGTAACACTGAAGCTTTCCTT.

This rearrangement joins TRBV3-1 (or the pseudogene TRBV3-2) to TRBJ2-3; the match to TRBD2 covers 9 bases. The CDR3 has 14 amino acids. Per germline, CDR1 LGHDT and CDR2 YNNKEL (reference sequence). Losses at the gene ends were 4 bases for V and 4 bases for J; bases not matched to a gene: 3. CDR3 bases: TGTGCCAGCAGCCTAGCGGGAGCACCAGATACGCAGTATTTT. Amino acids: CASSLAGAPDTQYF.

The V call is TRBV21-1, the J call TRBJ2-7; TRBD2 reflects the table's D call only, with no check against the DNA. TRBV21-1 is an annotated pseudogene. The CDR3 runs 16 residues. CDR3 bases: TGTGCCAGCAGCGGACGGACTAGCGGGAGTTCCTACGAGCAGTACGTC. Its translation is CASSGRTSGSSYEQYV.

This chain uses TRBV27 with TRBJ1-4; TRBD1 is a possible D gene (6 bases). Trimming took off 6 bases at V and 7 bases at J, with 15 bases between the two ends. This CDR3 is 14 amino acids long. The germline V gene encodes CDR1 MNHEY and CDR2 SMNVEV (reference sequence). CDR3 DNA: TGTGCCAGCAGGACATGGGGGCAGGGTGAAAAACTGTTTTTT. Translated: CASRTWGQGEKLFF.

This clone appeared many times. The J gene is TRBJ2-3, the V gene TRBV7-8; D may be TRBD2 (6 bases). V lost 5 bases and J 6 bases, leaving 15 bases between the germline ends. The CDR3 sequence is 14 residues long. The V gene's germline CDR1 is SGHVS and CDR2 FQNEAQ. The CDR3 protein is CASSVTSSADTQYF. CDR3 DNA: TGTGCCAGCAGCGTCACCTCTAGCGCCGATACGCAGTATTTT.

Of note for this clone: Other DNA sequences within the sample encode an identical CDR3. The chain links TRBV27 to TRBJ1-2, with 7 positions matching TRBD1. V shed 2 bases and J 8 bases; nucleotides not matched to a gene: 5. The CDR3 is made up of 13 amino acids. Germline V gene data show CDR1 as MNHEY and CDR2 as SMNVEV (reference sequence). CDR3 in DNA: TGTGCCAGCAGTTTAAGAGGGGGCGTCGGCTACACCTTC. Protein product: CASSLRGGVGYTF.